The sample holds a few counts of the clone carrying this T cell receptor beta chain. Its matching antigen is unknown. Uncontrolled infection, other autoimmune disease, pregnancy or lactation led to exclusion. Diagnosis relied on clinical symptoms, serum thyroxine and TRAb, thyroid ultrasound and orbital computed tomography. The data derive from a study of T cells in Graves' hyperthyroidism and ophthalmopathy. Whole-study results and caveats: Model-based prediction identified ophthalmopathy a median around seven months prior to its onset.

The ends were cut back, 0 bases at V and 1 base at J, with 7 bases in the middle. Germline V gene sequence: CDR1 LNHDA, CDR2 SQIVND (reference sequence). This CDR3 comprises 15 residues. Amplified regions were TCR beta CDR3 sequences from RNA transcripts. During a first-round RT-PCR of the TCR CDR3, the HTBI primer set was used. From the multiplex PCR reads, TCRdb called clonotypes with MiXCR, one entry per CDR3 protein. The sample carries about 770,000 distinct CDR3 sequences, under 20% recorded once. The sequenced material came from blood. This TCR was sampled from a woman aged 45-65 years with Graves' hyperthyroidism that later progressed to Graves' ophthalmopathy. The V gene is TRBV19, the J gene TRBJ1-5, with D perhaps matching TRBD1 (5 bases). For the CDR3, the DNA is TGTGCCAGTAGTATAGACAGGGAAAGCAATCAGCCCCAGCATTTT. It translates to CASSIDRESNQPQHF.